Given below is one T cell receptor (beta chain) in context. Its antigen is unidentified. Both 60 Vbeta primers and 13 Jbeta primers went into the PCR. TCRdb keeps only in-frame clones here, not all; method: immunoSEQ multiplex PCR. The table lists about 120,000 clones, about 86% of them singletons. The sample is drawn from a study of cytomegalovirus exposure and HLA in healthy donors. Across the whole study: The Caucasian-associated ancestry cluster contained approximately 81% of the roughly 400 genotyped donors. Study conclusions and caveats: For TCR beta chains, V- and J-gene trimming was later linked to a missense DCLRE1C variant. The authors later found TCR association rates varying by HLA locus, with DRB1 most and HLA-C fewest.

Trimming removed 1 base from V and 4 bases from J, with 23 bases in between. The germline CDR1 and CDR2 sequences are SGDLS and YYNGEE. CDR3 size: 18 residues. The chain combines TRBV9 with TRBJ1-1; tentative D call: TRBD1 (5 bases). Sequencing used PBMCs. This TCR was recovered from a woman aged 25-40 years in good health and CMV-seronegative. In DNA form, the CDR3 reads TGTGCCAGCAGCGTAAATGTCGGGGGGTTTGGAATCGCCACTGAAGCTTTCTTT. Translation: CASSVNVGGFGIATEAFF.